Following are 18 T cell receptor beta chains from one sample sequenced in a study of T cells in Graves' hyperthyroidism and ophthalmopathy. RNA transcripts served as the template for amplifying TCR beta CDR3 regions. TCR CDR3 underwent first-round RT-PCR with the HTBI primer set. TCRdb ran MiXCR on the multiplex PCR reads and lists one entry per CDR3 protein. The data show under 400,000 distinct CDR3 sequences, roughly 17% seen once. Sequenced material: blood. These receptors came from a man aged 25-45 years with Graves' hyperthyroidism.

This clonotype turned up a few times. V usage is TRBV19 and J usage is TRBJ2-7; D is tentatively TRBD1 or TRBD2 (7 bases each). V lost 10 bases, J lost 4 bases, and 23 bases lay in between. The CDR3 sequence is 15 residues long. The germline V gene encodes CDR1 LNHDA and CDR2 SQIVND (reference sequence). The CDR3, as DNA: TGTGCCACTAAAGTGGGGGGGACAGTGGCTTACGAGCAGTACTTC. Its translation is CATKVGGTVAYEQYF.

CDR3 nucleotide sequence: TGTGCCAGCAGTCCGCCGGGGTCGGGGGGAAACACCATATATTTT. Protein product: CASSPPGSGGNTIYF. The gene calls are TRBV12-3 or TRBV12-4 and TRBJ1-3; D remains ambiguous. The CDR3 contains 15 residues. The V end lost 5 bases, the J end lost 4 bases, and 15 bases lay between the germline ends.

The chain has TRBV7-3 and TRBJ2-1; 9 nucleotides align to TRBD1. In germline, CDR1 is SGHTA, CDR2 FQGTGA. The CDR3 covers 14 residues. J was trimmed by 7 bases and V by 4 bases; bases with no gene match: 5. The CDR3 here is CASSSRTGANEQFF. In DNA form, the CDR3 reads TGTGCCAGCAGCTCTCGGACAGGGGCGAATGAGCAGTTCTTC.

This clonotype was counted many times. This chain joins TRBV20-1 and TRBJ2-3; no firm D call. This CDR3 is 13 amino acids long. Germline V gene sequence: CDR1 DFQATT, CDR2 SNEGSKA (reference sequence). Trimming removed 7 bases at V and 0 bases at J, with 11 bases between. Here the CDR3 reads CSVFGVSTDTQYF. The CDR3 DNA reads TGCAGTGTTTTTGGTGTAAGCACAGATACGCAGTATTTT.

This clonotype was seen more than once but under ten times. The chain uses TRBV7-9 and TRBJ2-3, with D perhaps matching TRBD1 or TRBD2 (5 bases each). V lost 10 bases and J lost 6, with 14 bases in between. This CDR3 is 12 amino acids long. Germline CDR1 reads SEHNR; CDR2 reads FQNEAQ (reference sequence). The CDR3 loop reads CATLPGTDTQYF. In DNA form, the CDR3 reads TGTGCCACGCTCCCGGGGACGGATACGCAGTATTTT.

This clonotype was seen ten or more times. This chain uses TRBV12-3 or TRBV12-4 with TRBJ2-3; TRBD2 matches at 8 bases. The CDR3 length is 13 residues. J lost 13 bases, V lost 2 bases, and 8 bases had no gene match. DNA of the CDR3: TGTGCCAGCAGTTTAAATTCCGGGGGGGGAAAGTATTTT. It yields the protein CASSLNSGGGKYF.

This clonotype was counted ten times or more. This chain joins TRBV28 and TRBJ1-4, with D unclear. The CDR3 is 12 residues long. Germline-derived CDR1 and CDR2 are MDHEN and SYDVKM. The ends were cut back, 5 bases at V and 5 bases at J, with 6 bases in the middle. CDR3 DNA: TGTGCCAGCAGTCCCTCGAATGAAAAACTGTTTTTT. Amino acids: CASSPSNEKLFF.

This clonotype was seen ten or more times. The chain employs TRBV12-3 or TRBV12-4 and TRBJ2-3; D not certain. The CDR3 consists of 14 residues. V was shortened by 6 bases and J by 1 base, with 11 bases between the two germline ends. This CDR3 is CASSPAPGTDTQYF. The CDR3 coding sequence is TGTGCCAGCAGCCCCGCCCCAGGCACAGATACGCAGTATTTT.

The table lists this clonotype with many counts. The chain couples TRBV11-3 to TRBJ2-3, with a tentative D call TRBD1 (6 bases). V lost 1 base to trimming and J lost 4 bases, with 15 bases between them. Germline CDR1 SGHNT, CDR2 YENEEA. The CDR3 runs to 16 residues. In DNA, the CDR3 is TGTGCCAGCAGCTTAGCCCCAGGGGTGAAGGCAGATACGCAGTATTTT. This gives the protein CASSLAPGVKADTQYF.

The chain uses TRBV2 and TRBJ2-1; 8 nucleotides align to TRBD2. The CDR3 covers 15 residues. V was pared by 7 bases and J by 0 bases, with 5 bases of the junction left unmatched. CDR1 and CDR2 from the germline V gene are SNHLY and FYNNEI. The CDR3 sequence is CASITGTSSYNEQFF. CDR3 nucleotide sequence: TGTGCCAGCATCACCGGGACTAGCTCCTACAATGAGCAGTTCTTC. Full variable domain (outside the CDR3, taken from reference TRBV2 and TRBJ2-1): EPEVTQTPSHQVTQMGQEVILRCVPISNHLYFYWYRQILGQKVEFLVSFYNNEISEKSEIFDDQFSVERPDGSNFTLKIRSTKLEDSAMYFCASITGTSSYNEQFFGPGTRLTVL.

The chain has TRBV5-1 and TRBJ2-3, with 9 bases aligning to TRBD2. This CDR3 comprises 15 residues. V lost 7 bases to trimming and J lost 0 bases; unmatched junction nucleotides: 6. The germline gives CDR1 SGHRS, CDR2 YFSETQ. The chain's CDR3 is CASGASGTSTDTQYF. The DNA of the CDR3 is TGCGCCAGCGGGGCTAGCGGGACTAGCACAGATACGCAGTATTTT. Combining the CDR3 with reference TRBV5-1 and TRBJ2-3 gives the whole variable domain KAGVTQTPRYLIKTRGQQVTLSCSPISGHRSVSWYQQTPGQGLQFLFEYFSETQRNKGNFPGRFSGRQFSNSRSEMNVSTLELGDSALYLCASGASGTSTDTQYFGPGTRLTVL.

J is TRBJ2-3 and V is TRBV4-1; D unclear. The germline V gene has CDR1 MGHRA and CDR2 YSYEKL. Trimming cost V 0 bases and J 1 base, with 11 bases left between them. The CDR3 totals 16 residues. For the CDR3, the DNA is TGCGCCAGCAGCCAAGAAGGAGCGCGCGGCACAGATACGCAGTATTTT. This translates into CASSQEGARGTDTQYF.

This clonotype was seen only a few times. The chain has TRBV6-5 and TRBJ2-6; tentatively, D is TRBD1 or TRBD2 (6 bases each). Germline values: CDR1 MNHEY, CDR2 SVGAGI. Trimming stripped 2 bases from V and 0 bases from J, with 11 bases between. This CDR3 region has 17 residues. This CDR3 is CASSYGGPSSGANVLTF. CDR3 sequence (DNA): TGTGCCAGCAGTTACGGGGGGCCGAGCTCTGGGGCCAACGTCCTGACTTTC.

The chain is built from TRBV12-3 or TRBV12-4 and TRBJ2-5; 10 bases fit TRBD1. J lost 5 bases, V lost 6 bases, and 15 bases had no gene match. The CDR3 runs to 17 residues. CDR3 residues: CASREIHGQGVWETQYF. The CDR3 region has the DNA TGTGCCAGCAGGGAAATCCACGGACAGGGGGTTTGGGAGACCCAGTACTTC.

Worth noting for this clonotype: Since a much larger clone is just one base distant, this may be a read error. The genes are TRBV20-1 and TRBJ1-2; 8 positions agree with TRBD1. Per germline, CDR1 DFQATT and CDR2 SNEGSKA (reference sequence). This CDR3 has 13 amino acids. V was clipped by 5 bases and J by 10 bases; unmatched bases: 12. The CDR3 bases are TGCAGTGCTGTCAGGGGGCAGGTTTCTGACTACACCTTC. Its translation: CSAVRGQVSDYTF.

Comments on this clonotype: This could be a read error, since a much larger clone is one nucleotide away. The chain is built from TRBV12-5 and TRBJ2-7; 7 bases line up with TRBD1. CDR3 length: 17 residues. The germline gives CDR1 LGHNT, CDR2 FRNRAP. V was pared by 0 bases and J by 3 bases, with 11 bases of the junction left unmatched. The DNA for the CDR3 is TGTGCTAGTGGTTTGGTAACCGGGACAGAGGATTTCTACGAGCAGTACTTC. This gives the protein CASGLVTGTEDFYEQYF.

This clonotype showed up many times. The chain combines TRBV6-1 with TRBJ2-7; 9 positions match TRBD2. The length of the CDR3 is 17 residues. The V and J ends lost 5 bases and 3 bases, in that order; junction bases with no gene match: 14. CDR1 and CDR2 from the germline V gene are MNHNS and SASEGT. This CDR3 reads CASSYSGGAGGLYEQYF. The CDR3 nucleotides read TGTGCCAGCAGTTATTCCGGAGGAGCGGGAGGACTCTACGAGCAGTACTTC.

This clonotype has a count of ten or more. V and J are TRBV6-1 and TRBJ1-1; weak D call: TRBD1 (5 bases). Germline loops: CDR1 MNHNS, CDR2 SASEGT. Trimming pared 7 bases from V and 5 bases from J, leaving 14 bases between. The CDR3 spans 13 residues. DNA of the CDR3: TGTGCCAGCACTACGGGTCCAGGGACTGAAGCTTTCTTT. Translating gives CASTTGPGTEAFF.